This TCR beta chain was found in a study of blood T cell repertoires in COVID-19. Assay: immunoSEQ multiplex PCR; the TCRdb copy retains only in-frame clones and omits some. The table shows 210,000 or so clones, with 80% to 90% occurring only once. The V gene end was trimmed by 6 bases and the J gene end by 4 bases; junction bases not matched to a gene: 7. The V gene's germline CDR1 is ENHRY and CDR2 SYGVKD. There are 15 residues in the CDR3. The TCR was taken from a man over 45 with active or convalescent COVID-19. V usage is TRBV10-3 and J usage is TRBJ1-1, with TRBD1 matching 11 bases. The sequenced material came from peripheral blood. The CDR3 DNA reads TGTGCCATCAGAGTCAGGACAGGGGGCCTCACTGAAGCTTTCTTT. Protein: CAIRVRTGGLTEAFF.